The sequence of this TCR beta chain was determined in a study of CD8+ T cells in alopecia areata (dated by TCRdb to the late 2010s). About the investigation overall: The treated patients took part in an open-label pilot trial in which moderate-to-severe alopecia areata was treated with oral tofacitinib at 5 to 10 mg twice daily. Tofacitinib was given for 6 to 18 months, followed by 6 months of follow-up off drug to assess delayed response and recurrence. In treated patients, disease severity was measured using the SALT score, which gives the percentage of scalp surface area affected. To study T cell clonal expansion in alopecia areata, the researchers applied high-throughput TCRbeta sequencing to both the C3H/HeJ mouse model and human patients. In humans, TCRbeta sequencing was performed on scalp tissue and on sorted CD4+ and CD8+ peripheral blood T cells from healthy controls and from patients with patchy or totalis/universalis alopecia areata. Biopsies were taken from tofacitinib-treated patients at baseline and at 4 and 24 weeks of treatment, and a later scalp biopsy was taken in several of the tofacitinib-treated patients. Clonality in the scalp was compared among normal scalp (n=4), patchy alopecia areata scalp (n=8), and alopecia totalis/universalis scalp (n=8). RNA was extracted with the PAXgene miRNA kit for fixed scalp, the miRNeasy kit for PBMCs, and the RNeasy kit for mouse skin. TCRbeta CDR3 regions were amplified by immunoSEQ multiplex PCR using 35 Vbeta forward and 13 Jbeta reverse primers.

The time point label on this specimen signifies: around 28 days on oral tofacitinib. The treatment or condition label, read with the paper, signifies: oral pan-JAK inhibitor, 5-10 mg twice daily. From alopecia areata patients, peripheral blood was collected along with lesional scalp punch biopsies. PBMCs were separated by density centrifugation and stained for CD3, CD4 and CD8, after which CD4+ and CD8+ T cells were sorted on a FACSAria. As to this clone: What antigen it recognizes has not been identified. No per-base quality is available; no much larger clone lies one base away.

Beyond this particular receptor, the publication reports: Scalp TCR repertoire analysis is complicated because resident alphabeta T cells in normal human skin are also sequenced, whereas mouse skin is dominated by gammadelta T cells. Shared TCR sequences between patients were less evident than in mice, which may be partly attributable to HLA diversity in the patient population. With tofacitinib, both scalp clonality and the number of expanded CD8+ clones among the top 100 scalp clones went down significantly. During tofacitinib treatment, many expanded lesional clones stuck around in both scalp and blood, and this persistence may partly explain why relapse happens after treatment is stopped. Compared with normal scalp, lesional scalp had higher clonality and more expanded CD8+ clones, particularly in alopecia totalis/universalis, a pattern that suggests antigenic drive. Because the treated cohort was small and had only one nonresponder, larger studies are needed to examine links between baseline CD8+ expansion and response.

The CDR1 and CDR2 encoded by the germline V gene are SQVTM and ANQGSEA. The CDR3 holds 14 amino acids from the cysteine to the phenylalanine. The CDR3 DNA has 42 bases and is translated from base 1. Trimming removed 6 bases from V and 3 bases from J, leaving 18 bases between the germline ends. To prepare the library, the immunoSEQ multiplex PCR assay was applied. RNA was extracted from all samples and reverse transcribed into cDNA, which served as template for TCR sequencing. SuperScript III was used for first-strand cDNA synthesis, primed with a 2:1 mix of oligo-dT and random hexamers. A synthetic immune receptor repertoire was used to gauge amplification bias, and whatever bias remained was removed computationally. On the authors' methods: Raw reads were preprocessed to remove errors, and CDR3 was defined according to IMGT conventions as the region from the conserved cysteine to phenylalanine. Clonality was computed as 1 minus the Shannon entropy, with the entropy normalized by log2 of the number of productive unique TCRs. Scalp TCRbeta sequences were cross-referenced with sorted blood CD4 and CD8 repertoires so that the CD4 or CD8 identity of scalp clones could be inferred. Not all clones reach the TCRdb copy of this immuneACCESS table, which keeps in-frame sequences only. Checked studies attribute under half of the gap to unresolved V genes and leave the rest unexplained. From that table come the V and J calls and clone size; the DNA was used to work out D and trimming. This sample gives about 120,000 clones in total; 58% of them show up just once. 25% to 35% of the sample is in the top ten clones.

The sequencing used CD8+ T cells sorted from blood, collected at week 4, from a patient treated with tofacitinib. The chain links TRBV29-1 with TRBJ2-7; the D region may be TRBD1 or TRBD2, each matching 6 bases equally. The TCR comes from a human donor with alopecia areata. The DNA reads TGCAGCGTCGCCCTCACCGGGGGCTACTACGAGCAGTACTTC. Translated, it reads CSVALTGGYYEQYF.